Sequencing of this TCR beta chain was carried out in a study of CD8 T cells in ankylosing spondylitis. In its sample, this clonotype was seen many times. Its antigen is unknown. A junction end diverges from the germline sequence, so it may reflect a read error. General study findings and limits: Made up of 7 to 9 highly homologous variants, a TCR beta motif appeared characteristic of ankylosing spondylitis blood. The clones that were linked to disease were reported to be significantly enriched in matched synovial fluid samples from ankylosing spondylitis patients.

TCRdb analysed the 5' RACE reads with MiXCR anew, one entry per CDR3 protein. The repertoire holds approximately 520,000 distinct CDR3 sequences, with over 4% as singletons. This CDR3 has 14 amino acids. Germline CDR1 reads SQVTM; CDR2 reads ANQGSEA. V usage is TRBV29-1 and J usage is TRBJ1-1; weak D call: TRBD1 (5 bases). The sequencing sample was made of blood, either unsorted or a sorted T cell fraction (not recorded which). This sequence was found in a male donor with ankylosing spondylitis. CDR3 DNA: TGCAGCGTGGAAGACAGTGGGTCCGGCACTGAAGCTTTCTTT. It codes for CSVEDSGSGTEAFF.